The rows below give T cell receptor beta chains drawn from one sample of a study of blood T cells in healthy people across ages. TCRdb re-derived calls from the 5' RACE reads in MiXCR, one entry per CDR3 protein. This table holds under 1,100,000 distinct CDR3 sequences, 20% to 25% found once. These records were also assigned to another study, of T cells of mothers and their children.

Sequenced input: blood. Every receptor here comes from a girl aged 2-15 years in good health. The CDR3 runs from the conserved cysteine through the conserved F or W. Fields, in order: J gene, V gene, clone size, D gene, CDR3 protein, CDR3 DNA. The D gene is left open where the match is weak. The listing skips clone size in some rows; elsewhere it reads once, few, many or a size class.

TRBJ2-5,TRBV2,NA,TRBD2,CASSGSSGGETQYF,TGTGCCAGCAGTGGGTCTAGCGGGGGAGAGACCCAGTACTTC
TRBJ2-1,TRBV20-1,many,NA,CSARTHRDYNEQFF,TGCAGTGCTAGAACCCACCGGGACTACAATGAGCAGTTCTTC
TRBJ2-2,TRBV12-3/TRBV12-4,NA,NA,CASRGGQDTGELFF,TGTGCCAGCAGGGGGGGCCAGGACACCGGGGAGCTGTTTTTT
TRBJ2-5,TRBV7-7,many,NA,CASSLSQGPQETQYF,TGTGCTAGCAGCTTATCCCAGGGTCCACAGGAGACCCAGTACTTC
TRBJ2-2,TRBV10-3,NA,NA,CAISKNTGELFF,TGTGCCATCAGTAAGAACACCGGGGAGCTGTTTTTT
TRBJ1-2,TRBV9,few,NA,CASSVEEGGNYGYTF,TGTGCCAGCAGCGTAGAAGAGGGGGGGAACTATGGCTACACCTTC
TRBJ2-3,TRBV7-9,NA,TRBD1,CACSLWGQSTDTQYF,TGTGCCTGCAGCTTATGGGGACAGAGCACAGATACGCAGTATTTT
TRBJ1-2,TRBV20-1,NA,TRBD1,CSARPRADRIYNYGYTF,TGCAGTGCTAGACCCAGGGCGGACAGGATTTATAACTATGGCTACACCTTC
TRBJ1-6,TRBV6-5,few,TRBD1,CASNRQGKNSPLHF,TGTGCCAGCAACCGACAGGGAAAGAATTCACCCCTCCACTTT
TRBJ2-4,TRBV29-1,few,NA,CSVLTLAKNIQYF,TGCAGCGTCCTGACTTTAGCCAAAAACATTCAGTACTTC
TRBJ2-1,TRBV7-2,NA,TRBD2,CASSWTSGGYNEQFF,TGTGCCAGCAGTTGGACTAGCGGGGGATACAATGAGCAGTTCTTC
TRBJ2-7,TRBV7-8,NA,NA,CASSLVPPTYEQYF,TGTGCCAGCAGCTTAGTCCCCCCCACCTACGAGCAGTACTTC
TRBJ2-2,TRBV24-1,NA,TRBD2,CATSDPQGGRAGELFF,TGTGCCACCAGTGACCCCCAGGGCGGGAGAGCCGGGGAGCTGTTTTTT
TRBJ2-5,TRBV6-2/TRBV6-3,few,NA,CASWQGAGALLETQYF,TGTGCCTCCTGGCAAGGGGCAGGGGCTCTTCTGGAGACCCAGTACTTC
TRBJ1-1,TRBV27,NA,TRBD1,CASSRDRVTVEAFF,TGTGCCAGCAGCCGAGACAGGGTAACGGTTGAAGCTTTCTTT
TRBJ2-7,TRBV7-9,once,NA,CSSSRRDSSYEQYF,TGTTCCAGCAGCCGAAGAGACAGCTCCTACGAGCAGTACTTC
TRBJ2-6,TRBV24-1,few,NA,CATGGSGANVLTF,TGTGCCACCGGGGGGTCTGGGGCCAACGTCCTGACTTTC